One and the same sample provided the 12 T cell receptor beta chains below, sequenced in a study. In TCRdb, the RT-PCR reads were re-called with MiXCR into one record per CDR3 protein. The sample lists around 700,000 distinct CDR3 sequences; approximately 14% were seen once. Sequencing was performed on memory CD4+ T cells from blood. The origin of the receptors is a female donor in good health, serving as a healthy control.

This clonotype has a count of ten or more. The chain uses TRBV6-6 and TRBJ2-7; the D gene is possibly TRBD1 (5 bases). The germline gives CDR1 MNHNY, CDR2 SVGAGI (reference sequence). V was trimmed by 1 base and J by 7 bases, leaving 8 bases between them. This CDR3 has 12 amino acids. CDR3 sequence (DNA): TGTGCCAGCAGTTACTTATCAGGGGAGCAGTACTTC. It translates to CASSYLSGEQYF.

V is TRBV6-5 and J is TRBJ1-1; 7 bases agree with TRBD1. The junction had 8 bases not matched to a gene; V was cut back by 0 bases and J by 7 bases. The CDR3 consists of 15 residues. Per germline, CDR1 MNHEY and CDR2 SVGAGI. The CDR3 here is CASSYSGQRNIEAFF. DNA for the CDR3: TGTGCCAGCAGTTACTCGGGACAGAGAAATATTGAAGCTTTCTTT.

This clonotype appeared a few times. The rearrangement links TRBV18 to TRBJ2-1; 9 positions agree with TRBD2. Looked up from germline, CDR1 is KGHSH and CDR2 is LQKENI. This CDR3 has 16 residues. The junction had 9 bases not matched to a gene; V was cut back by 0 bases and J by 9 bases. The CDR3 here is CASSPPAGGGGGEQFF. The CDR3 region has the DNA TGTGCCAGCTCACCACCGGCCGGCGGGGGGGGCGGTGAGCAGTTCTTC.

A few counts support this clonotype. The V call is TRBV7-2, the J call TRBJ1-2; D is unresolved. Trimming removed 3 bases from V and 4 bases from J, with 12 bases in between. CDR3 length: 14 residues. Germline V gene sequence: CDR1 SGHTA, CDR2 FQGNSA. The chain's CDR3 is CASSFQEAVYGYTF. Here the CDR3 DNA reads TGTGCCAGCAGCTTCCAGGAGGCAGTCTATGGCTACACCTTC. The full variable domain, with the rest looked up from reference TRBV7-2 and TRBJ1-2, is GAGVSQSPSNKVTEKGKDVELRCDPISGHTALYWYRQSLGQGLEFLIYFQGNSAPDKSGLPSDRFSAERTGGSVSTLTIQRTQQEDSAVYLCASSFQEAVYGYTFGSGTRLTVV.

The sample holds many counts of this clonotype. The chain uses TRBV20-1 and TRBJ2-7, with 7 bases fitting TRBD1. V shed 0 bases and J 3 bases; nucleotides not matched to a gene: 11. Germline-derived CDR1 and CDR2 are DFQATT and SNEGSKA (reference sequence). The CDR3 runs 16 residues. The CDR3 protein is CSARELFGQEFYEQYF. CDR3 in DNA: TGCAGTGCTAGAGAATTGTTCGGACAGGAGTTCTACGAGCAGTACTTC.

Only a few counts were recorded for this clonotype. The V and J genes are TRBV6-6 and TRBJ2-5, with D perhaps given as TRBD1 or TRBD2 (5 bases each). CDR3 length: 13 residues. The germline V gene has CDR1 MNHNY and CDR2 SVGAGI (reference sequence). Deletions cut 5 bases from V and 4 bases from J, with 11 bases between. The CDR3 protein is CASSDRGGETQYF. CDR3 sequence (DNA): TGTGCCAGCAGTGACCGGGGCGGAGAGACCCAGTACTTC.

This chain links TRBV28 with TRBJ1-3, with 9 bases identical to TRBD1. V was clipped by 8 bases and J by 5 bases; unmatched bases: 4. The germline gives CDR1 MDHEN, CDR2 SYDVKM. The CDR3 runs 13 residues. This CDR3 is CASGTGSRNTIYF. The CDR3 nucleotides are TGTGCCAGCGGGACAGGGTCGCGAAACACCATATATTTT.

The CDR3 DNA reads as TGTGCCAGCAGATATGGGGGTGGTGTGAATGAGCAGTTCTTC. Amino acids: CASRYGGGVNEQFF. This chain connects TRBV6-5 to TRBJ2-1; the D call may be TRBD1 or TRBD2 (5 bases each). Trimming removed 6 bases from V and 7 bases from J, with 16 bases in between. The CDR3 runs 14 residues. The V gene's germline CDR1 is MNHEY and CDR2 SVGAGI.

This clonotype occurred a few times. The CDR3 DNA follows: TGCGCCAGCAGAGGGGTAGGAGGTAAAGAGACCCAGTACTTC. Translating gives CASRGVGGKETQYF. This chain uses TRBV10-2 with TRBJ2-5, with D perhaps being TRBD1 or TRBD2 (5 bases each). V lost 6 bases to trimming and J lost 3 bases, with 14 bases between them. Germline lookup yields CDR1 WSHSY and CDR2 SAAADI. The CDR3 sequence is 14 residues long.

This clonotype has a count of ten or more. The chain recombines TRBV15 with TRBJ1-1, with 9 positions matching TRBD1. Germline CDR1 LNHNV, CDR2 YYDKDF (reference sequence). J lost 5 bases, V lost 3 bases, and 10 bases had no gene match. The CDR3 has 16 residues. CDR3 sequence reads: CATSRPGQGRRTEAFF. CDR3 in DNA: TGTGCCACCAGCAGGCCGGGACAGGGACGGAGGACTGAAGCTTTCTTT.

This clonotype has more than one count but fewer than ten. The J gene is TRBJ2-1, the V gene TRBV24-1; D not resolved. Germline CDR1 is KGHDR and CDR2 is SFDVKD. Between the trimmed V and J ends, which lost 1 base and 8 bases, there was a span of 2 bases. The CDR3 is made up of 11 amino acids. For the CDR3, the DNA is TGTGCCACCAGTGATTTCTATGAGCAGTTCTTC. Its protein is CATSDFYEQFF.

This clonotype was observed a few times. The V and J genes are TRBV24-1 and TRBJ1-5; 12 bases are a match to TRBD1. The J segment lost 7 bases and the V segment lost 2 bases, leaving 5 bases of the junction unmatched. The CDR3 is made up of 16 amino acids. Germline values: CDR1 KGHDR, CDR2 SFDVKD. The CDR3 protein is CATSDSGTGGHQPQHF. Written as DNA, the CDR3 is TGTGCCACCAGTGATTCCGGGACAGGGGGCCACCAGCCCCAGCATTTT.